The rows below give T cell receptor beta chains drawn from one sample of a study of regulatory dendritic cells for organ transplantation. TCRdb keeps only in-frame clones here, not all; method: immunoSEQ multiplex PCR. The table includes roughly 30,000 clones, 82% detected once. The sequenced material came from naive CD8+ T cells from blood. The receptors originated from a human donor in good health. Both conserved end residues are part of each CDR3. Each record gives: clone size, J gene, V gene, D gene, CDR3 protein, CDR3 DNA. D genes are given only for firm matches. Expanded clones are given a class, and other clones once, few, many or no size at all.

>-|TRBJ2-2|TRBV19|-
CASRQPSGELFF
TGTGCCAGCCGACAGCCGAGCGGGGAGCTGTTTTTT
>once|TRBJ1-1|TRBV29-1|-
CSVEDGGADGNTEAFF
TGCAGCGTTGAAGACGGGGGGGCAGACGGGAACACTGAAGCTTTCTTT
>-|TRBJ1-5|TRBV19|TRBD1
CASRTGAYSNQPQHF
TGTGCCAGTAGGACAGGGGCCTATAGCAATCAGCCCCAGCATTTT
>-|TRBJ1-2|TRBV27|-
CASRRGHLYGYTF
TGTGCCAGCAGACGGGGACACCTCTATGGCTACACCTTC
>-|TRBJ1-2|TRBV5-1|-
CASSSDLGDGYTF
TGCGCCAGCAGCTCGGACCTAGGGGATGGCTACACCTTC
>-|TRBJ2-7|TRBV14|-
CASSQVPIPGDYEQYF
TGTGCCAGCAGCCAAGTCCCCATCCCAGGGGACTACGAGCAGTACTTC
>-|TRBJ2-2|TRBV7-6|TRBD2
CASSSSGGRTGELFF
TGTGCCAGCAGCAGTAGCGGGGGGCGGACCGGGGAGCTGTTTTTT
>-|TRBJ1-1|TRBV6-5|-
CASSQNFNTEAFF
TGTGCCAGCAGTCAGAATTTCAACACTGAAGCTTTCTTT
>few|TRBJ1-1|TRBV7-3|-
CASSLRGDTEAFF
TGTGCCAGCAGCTTAAGGGGGGACACTGAAGCTTTCTTT
>-|TRBJ2-7|TRBV7-8|-
CASSLIGSSEQYF
TGTGCCAGCAGCTTAATAGGATCTAGCGAGCAGTACTTC
>-|TRBJ2-7|TRBV19|TRBD1
CASSDRGVSYEQYF
TGTGCCAGTAGCGACAGGGGGGTCTCCTACGAGCAGTACTTC
>-|TRBJ2-7|TRBV7-6|TRBD2
CASSPQTSGAPLSYEQYF
TGTGCCAGCAGCCCCCAGACTAGCGGGGCCCCGCTCTCCTACGAGCAGTACTTC
>-|TRBJ1-1|TRBV7-8|-
CASSLGAGAVTEAFF
TGTGCCAGCAGCTTAGGGGCAGGGGCTGTCACTGAAGCTTTCTTT
>-|TRBJ2-3|TRBV12-5|TRBD2
CASGATSGGQDTQYF
TGTGCTAGTGGCGCTACTAGCGGGGGGCAAGATACGCAGTATTTT
>-|TRBJ2-1|TRBV6-1|TRBD1
CATPDEQGALNEQFF
TGTGCCACCCCAGATGAACAGGGGGCACTAAATGAGCAGTTCTTC
>-|TRBJ2-1|TRBV9|TRBD2
CASGTSGGASEQFF
TGTGCCAGCGGAACTAGCGGGGGGGCCAGTGAGCAGTTCTTC
>few|TRBJ2-1|TRBV4-2|TRBD2
CASSQDGTSGALYNEQFF
TGTGCCAGCAGCCAAGATGGGACTAGCGGGGCTCTCTACAATGAGCAGTTCTTC
>-|TRBJ2-7|TRBV4-2|-
CASSQETVITYEQYF
TGTGCCAGCAGCCAAGAAACTGTAATAACCTACGAGCAGTACTTC
>-|TRBJ1-6|TRBV4-2|-
CASSQEGGASPLHF
TGTGCCAGCAGCCAAGAAGGAGGGGCTTCACCCCTCCACTTT
>-|TRBJ2-3|TRBV9|TRBD2
CASSVELAGGSTDTQYF
TGTGCCAGCAGCGTAGAACTAGCGGGGGGGAGCACAGATACGCAGTATTTT